A selection of T cell receptor beta chains follows, all from one sample in a study of T-cell reconstitution after alpha-beta-depleted transplantation in children. Via MiXCR, TCRdb re-called the PCR reads, giving one row per CDR3 protein. There are approximately 640,000 distinct CDR3 sequences in the sample; roughly 15% occur only once, and 0.85% to 1.3% lies in the top ten. The source was PBMCs from the stem cell graft donor, collected from the stem cell graft. These receptors were obtained from a human donor who donated a stem cell graft to a child with acute myeloid leukemia. Both conserved end residues are part of each CDR3. D genes are given only for firm matches. Some rows mark clone size as missing; the rest say once, few, many or name a class of expanded clone.

j_call d_call v_call clone_size cdr3_aa cdr3_nt
TRBJ2-5 . TRBV20-1 few CSASLQERETQYF TGCAGTGCTAGTCTCCAGGAGCGGGAGACCCAGTACTTC
TRBJ1-2 . TRBV10-3 many CAITHKGKDHGYTF TGTGCCATCACCCACAAAGGGAAAGATCATGGCTACACCTTC
TRBJ1-1 . TRBV10-3 many CAISDFLEVNTEAFF TGTGCCATCAGCGACTTCCTAGAAGTGAACACTGAAGCTTTCTTT
TRBJ1-2 . TRBV2 few CASSEVTWDYGYTF TGTGCCAGCAGTGAAGTAACATGGGACTATGGCTACACCTTC
TRBJ2-7 TRBD1 TRBV12-3/TRBV12-4 many CASSFGQAYEQYF TGTGCCAGCAGCTTCGGACAGGCCTACGAGCAGTACTTC
TRBJ2-7 TRBD2 TRBV12-3/TRBV12-4 few CASSSSGGKTYEQYF TGTGCCAGCAGCTCAAGCGGGGGGAAGACCTACGAGCAGTACTTC
TRBJ2-5 TRBD2 TRBV20-1 many CSASPSWTRLETQYF TGCAGTGCTAGCCCCTCGTGGACTAGACTCGAGACCCAGTACTTC
TRBJ1-5 TRBD1 TRBV12-3/TRBV12-4 many CASSQNRGGIQPQHF TGTGCCAGCAGCCAAAACAGGGGGGGTATTCAGCCCCAGCATTTT
TRBJ1-4 TRBD1 TRBV20-1 many CSARERDSANEKLFF TGCAGTGCTAGAGAGAGGGACAGCGCAAATGAAAAACTGTTTTTT
TRBJ1-6 . TRBV6-1 many CASSALPGANSPLHF TGTGCCAGCAGCGCCCTCCCTGGGGCCAATTCACCCCTCCACTTT
TRBJ1-3 . TRBV7-2 many CASSFGTGTSGNTIYF TGTGCCAGCAGCTTCGGGACGGGAACCTCTGGAAACACCATATATTTT
TRBJ2-1 . TRBV5-1 . CASSLALGGGILNEQFF TGCGCCAGCAGCTTGGCCCTGGGCGGGGGCATTCTAAATGAGCAGTTCTTC
TRBJ1-1 . TRBV7-8 few CASSSEGVSTEAFF TGTGCCAGCAGCTCCGAGGGAGTGAGCACTGAAGCTTTCTTT
TRBJ2-7 TRBD1 TRBV7-2 many CASSLRDRGGEQYF TGTGCCAGCAGCTTACGGGACAGGGGCGGCGAGCAGTACTTC
TRBJ2-3 TRBD2 TRBV20-1 many CSASPGLAGTDTQYF TGCAGTGCTAGTCCCGGACTAGCGGGGACAGATACGCAGTATTTT
TRBJ2-2 . TRBV7-9 . CATPRTTVYTGELFF TGTGCCACCCCAAGGACGACAGTCTACACCGGGGAGCTGTTTTTT
TRBJ1-1 TRBD1 TRBV7-8 few CASSPGPGQKNTEAFF TGTGCCAGCAGCCCGGGGCCGGGACAGAAGAACACTGAAGCTTTCTTT
TRBJ2-7 . TRBV7-8 . CASSSKGGVGGGVEQYF TGTGCCAGCAGCTCTAAAGGCGGCGTCGGAGGAGGGGTCGAGCAGTACTTC
TRBJ1-1 . TRBV6-6 many CASSPPVTEAFF TGTGCCAGCAGTCCCCCGGTCACTGAGGCTTTCTTT
TRBJ2-5 . TRBV28 few CASSPPAVETQYF TGTGCCAGCAGTCCCCCGGCTGTGGAGACCCAGTACTTC
TRBJ1-1 . TRBV16 few CASSLIRMGAFF TGTGCCAGCAGCCTCATTCGTATGGGAGCTTTCTTT
TRBJ2-7 TRBD1 TRBV6-2/TRBV6-3 few CASTPTGTGAQKQYF TGTGCCAGCACGCCGACCGGGACAGGGGCACAGAAGCAGTACTTC
TRBJ1-1 . TRBV7-2 many CASSFRKSTEAFF TGTGCCAGCAGCTTTAGGAAGAGCACTGAAGCTTTCTTT
TRBJ1-1 . TRBV20-1 . CSASVLQGLAGNTEAFF TGCAGTGCTAGTGTCTTGCAGGGCCTCGCAGGGAACACTGAAGCTTTCTTT
TRBJ2-3 . TRBV7-2 . CASSSDRIRSTDTQYF TGTGCCAGCAGCTCGGACAGAATTCGTAGCACAGATACGCAGTATTTT
TRBJ2-1 TRBD1 TRBV11-1 . CASSLRRGQGAWNEQFF TGTGCCAGCAGCTTAAGGCGAGGACAGGGGGCATGGAATGAGCAGTTCTTC
TRBJ1-6 . TRBV25-1 few CASSVGETYSPLHF TGTGCCAGCAGTGTGGGGGAGACTTATTCACCCCTCCACTTT